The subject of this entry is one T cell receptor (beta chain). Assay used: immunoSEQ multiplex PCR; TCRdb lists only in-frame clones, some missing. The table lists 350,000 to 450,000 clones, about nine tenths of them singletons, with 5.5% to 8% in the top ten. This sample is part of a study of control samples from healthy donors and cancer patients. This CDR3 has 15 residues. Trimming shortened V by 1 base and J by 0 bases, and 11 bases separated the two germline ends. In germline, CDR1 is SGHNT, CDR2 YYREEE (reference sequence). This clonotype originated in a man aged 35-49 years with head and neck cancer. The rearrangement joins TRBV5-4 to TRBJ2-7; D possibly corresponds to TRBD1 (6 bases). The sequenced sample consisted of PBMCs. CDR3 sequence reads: CASSLTTDSSYEQYF. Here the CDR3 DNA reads TGTGCCAGCAGCTTGACTACGGACAGCTCCTACGAGCAGTACTTC.